This TCR beta chain stems from a study of T cell changes during pregnancy in multiple sclerosis. The CDR3 runs to 14 residues. Looked up from germline, CDR1 is MNHNS and CDR2 is SASEGT. V lost 9 bases to trimming and J lost 0 bases, with 14 bases between them. This table comes from immunoSEQ multiplex PCR, and its TCRdb copy is limited to in-frame clones, with some not included. The sample comprises 75,000 to 80,000 clones, approximately 92% of which are singletons, and approximately 0.79% rests with the top ten. Source: peripheral blood, taken in the second trimester of pregnancy. This chain links TRBV6-1 with TRBJ1-2; tentative D call: TRBD1 (6 bases). This clonotype was sampled from a female donor in good health, enrolled as a control in a pregnancy study. DNA of the CDR3: TGTGCCAGTAACGACAGGTTCCCTAACTATGGCTACACCTTC. Translation gives CASNDRFPNYGYTF.